This T cell receptor beta chain was sequenced for a study of T cells in tumors and immune-related adverse events (dated by TCRdb to the early 2020s). What the treatment or condition label conveys for this sample: nivolumab (PD-1 blockade) given before sampling. The DNeasy Blood and Tissue Kit was used to extract DNA from formalin-fixed paraffin-embedded specimens. The immunoSEQ assay was used to amplify and sequence the TCR beta locus, producing bulk TCR Vbeta CDR3 data. The authors' analysis ran thus. CDR3s were excluded if they were non-productive, were shorter than 7 amino acids, or did not start with C or end with F/W. Analysis was restricted to specimens with at least 1000 reads, and each clonotype was defined at the amino acid level. Clonality was computed as 1 minus Pielou's evenness. Library sizes were equalized by abundance-weighted random subsampling with replacement, repeated 100 times to report 95% confidence intervals. The Morisita overlap index was used to quantify repertoire overlap, and for each specimen the top 40 clones were checked for overlap with the irAE. Not all clones reach the TCRdb copy of this immuneACCESS table, which keeps in-frame sequences only. Checked studies attribute under half of the gap to unresolved V genes and leave the rest unexplained. V and J calls and clone size follow that table, whereas D and trimming were derived from the DNA. Here the sample has thousands of clones; approximately 78% occur a single time. 20% to 25% of the sample comes from the top ten.

A single count supports this clone. The antigen this receptor binds is unknown. No base quality information exists; no much larger clone differs at one position. V trim: 6 bases; J trim: 3 bases; unmatched bases: 2. The CDR3 measures 14 amino acids from cysteine to phenylalanine. Only CDR3 DNA is held: 42 bases, read in frame from base 1. The germline V gene gives CDR1 as SGHRS and CDR2 as YFSETQ. This clonotype was obtained from a female donor with metastatic renal cell carcinoma. Recombination connected TRBV5-1 to TRBJ2-1; 11 middle bases align to TRBD2. Sequenced here: skin tissue, sampled from a patient treated with anti-PD-1 therapy. Here the CDR3 is given as CASTLAGGYNEQFF. The DNA is as follows: TGCGCCAGCACTCTAGCGGGAGGCTACAATGAGCAGTTCTTC.